Each of the 23 T cell receptor beta chains below was sequenced from the same sample in a study of T cells after posttransplantation cyclophosphamide. Assay used: immunoSEQ multiplex PCR; TCRdb lists only in-frame clones, some missing. The table records approximately 23,000 clones, approximately 97% of them present only once. The naive gate required viable CD3+CD4+ or CD3+CD8+ cells with CCR7+CD45RA+CD45RO-CD95-CD27+CD28+ phenotype. Sequenced input: naive CD4+ T cells sorted from PBMCs. Every receptor here comes from a man aged 50 or older in good health, CMV-negative, and a related stem cell transplant donor.

The chain has TRBV5-1 and TRBJ2-7; weak D call: TRBD2 (6 bases). The germline V gene encodes CDR1 SGHRS and CDR2 YFSETQ. The V end was cut by 4 bases, the J end by 2 bases, with 13 bases between. The CDR3 length is 14 residues. Here the CDR3 reads CASSVDGEAYEQYF. The DNA of the CDR3 is TGCGCCAGCAGCGTGGACGGGGAGGCCTACGAGCAGTACTTC.

The chain uses TRBV18 and TRBJ2-1; D is unclear. Trimming pared 2 bases from V and 0 bases from J, leaving 8 bases between. Germline V gene sequence: CDR1 KGHSH, CDR2 LQKENI. The CDR3 loop spans 15 amino acids. In nucleotides, the CDR3 is TGTGCCAGCTCACCAATGGAGAGCTCCTACAATGAGCAGTTCTTC. Translated: CASSPMESSYNEQFF.

The chain joins TRBV15 to TRBJ2-6; D gene ambiguous. The CDR3 length is 17 residues. In germline, CDR1 is LNHNV, CDR2 YYDKDF (reference sequence). With 1 base removed from V and 0 bases from J, the gap between germline ends came to 10 bases. DNA for the CDR3: TGTGCCACCAGCAGAGTGTCTGCAGGCTCTGGGGCCAACGTCCTGACTTTC. It yields the protein CATSRVSAGSGANVLTF.

The V gene is TRBV7-3, the J gene TRBJ2-1; 11 positions agree with TRBD2. This CDR3 is built from 16 residues. V lost 5 bases, J lost 7 bases, and 10 bases stayed unmatched. The germline V gene has CDR1 SGHTA and CDR2 FQGTGA. The CDR3 loop reads CASSQNSGGAQNEQFF. CDR3 nucleotide sequence: TGTGCCAGCAGCCAAAATAGCGGGGGGGCACAGAATGAGCAGTTCTTC.

V gene TRBV5-5 combines with J gene TRBJ2-5, with TRBD1 matching over 7 bases. Matching the DNA end better, TRBJ2-7 makes the J call doubtful. Germline V gives CDR1 SGHKS, CDR2 YYEKEE (reference sequence). This CDR3 is built from 15 residues. CDR3 DNA: TGTGCCAGCACCTACTGGGGGACAGTCTCCTACGAGCAGTACTTC. This encodes CASTYWGTVSYEQYF.

The chain recombines TRBV5-1 with TRBJ2-3, with TRBD2 identical over 7 bases. Trimming took 2 bases from V and 9 from J; bases not matched to a gene: 9. This CDR3 has 14 amino acids. CDR1 and CDR2 from the germline V gene are SGHRS and YFSETQ. This CDR3 is CASSFGPSGLTQYF. The CDR3 DNA is TGCGCCAGCAGCTTCGGGCCTAGCGGTCTAACGCAGTATTTT.

The gene calls are TRBV9 and TRBJ1-5; tentatively, D is TRBD1 (5 bases). CDR1 SGDLS and CDR2 YYNGEE come from the germline V gene. The CDR3 is made up of 15 amino acids. V was pared by 1 base and J by 5 bases, with 13 bases between. In DNA, the CDR3 is TGTGCCAGCAGCGTATCCGACAGTCGCTATCAGCCCCAGCATTTT. Its translation is CASSVSDSRYQPQHF.

The J gene is TRBJ1-5, the V gene TRBV5-8; 7 nucleotides align to TRBD1. Germline V lookup: CDR1 SGHTS, CDR2 YDEGEE. V trimming: 0 bases; J trimming: 5 bases; junction bases outside the gene matches: 14. The CDR3 spans 18 residues. The CDR3 protein is CASSLVTGALRQDQPQHF. The CDR3 DNA reads TGTGCCAGCAGCTTGGTCACAGGGGCCCTAAGACAGGATCAGCCCCAGCATTTT.

V usage is TRBV6-5 and J usage is TRBJ2-7; D is perhaps TRBD2 (5 bases). The CDR3 contains 14 residues. From germline, CDR1 is MNHEY and CDR2 SVGAGI. With 6 bases removed from V and 5 bases from J, the gap between germline ends came to 17 bases. In nucleotides, the CDR3 is TGTGCCAGCAGGAGGGCTCGTCTAGCCCACGAGCAGTACTTC. Translated: CASRRARLAHEQYF.

The gene calls are TRBV5-1 and TRBJ2-5, with D possibly TRBD2 on 6 matching bases. The length of the CDR3 is 14 residues. Between the trimmed V and J ends, which lost 3 bases and 3 bases, there was a span of 12 bases. Germline CDR1 and CDR2: SGHRS and YFSETQ. The CDR3 bases are TGCGCCAGCAGCTCGGGCGGAGGGGAAGAGACCCAGTACTTC. This codes for CASSSGGGEETQYF.

This chain connects TRBV2 to TRBJ2-7; 9 bases line up with TRBD2. V was clipped by 3 bases and J by 6 bases; unmatched bases: 6. The CDR3 contains 14 residues. Per the germline V gene, CDR1 is SNHLY and CDR2 is FYNNEI. DNA of the CDR3: TGTGCCAGCAGTGACCCTAGCGGGACTTCCGAGCAGTACTTC. It encodes CASSDPSGTSEQYF.

The chain has TRBV6-6 and TRBJ1-1; D gene uncertain. Germline V gene sequence: CDR1 MNHNY, CDR2 SVGAGI (reference sequence). The CDR3 is made up of 14 amino acids. Trimming removed 7 bases from V and 4 bases from J, with 16 bases in between. This CDR3 is CASTDWAAGTEAFF. The CDR3 DNA sequence: TGTGCCAGCACTGACTGGGCAGCGGGCACTGAAGCTTTCTTT.

The chain recombines TRBV19 with TRBJ2-7; TRBD1 aligns across 7 bases. The CDR3 spans 15 residues. CDR1 is LNHDA and CDR2 is SQIVND in the germline V gene (reference sequence). V lost 2 bases to trimming and J lost 1 base; unmatched junction nucleotides: 5. The CDR3 loop reads CASSISGTASYEQYF. The CDR3 region has the DNA TGTGCCAGTAGTATATCGGGGACAGCATCCTACGAGCAGTACTTC.

Worth noting for this clone: One end of the junction is discordant with germline, which a read error may explain. The J gene is TRBJ2-3, the V gene TRBV7-7; the D gene is possibly TRBD2 (6 bases). CDR1 SSHAT and CDR2 FNYEAQ come from the germline V gene (reference sequence). CDR3 length equals 14 residues. In DNA, the CDR3 is TGTGCTAGCAGCCAAGCGACTAGGTCGGATACGCAGTATTTT. Translated, it gives CASSQATRSDTQYF. The full variable domain, rest sourced from reference TRBV7-7 and TRBJ2-3, is GAGVSQSPRYKVTKRGQDVTLRCDPISSHATLYWYQQALGQGPEFLTYFNYEAQPDKSGLPSDRFSAERPEGSISTLTIQRTEQRDSAMYRCASSQATRSDTQYFGPGTRLTVL.

The CDR3 spells CASSESINQPQHF. CDR3 DNA sequence: TGTGCCAGCAGTGAGAGCATCAATCAGCCCCAGCATTTT. The chain has TRBV2 and TRBJ1-5; D ambiguous. Per germline, CDR1 SNHLY and CDR2 FYNNEI. The length of the CDR3 is 13 residues. V was trimmed by 3 bases and J by 3 bases, leaving 6 bases between them.

The rearrangement joins TRBV11-2 to TRBJ1-1; tentative D call: TRBD1 (6 bases). Per the germline V gene, CDR1 is SGHAT and CDR2 is FQNNGV. CDR3 length equals 14 residues. Trimming took 5 bases from V and 0 from J, leaving 10 bases between them. The CDR3 here is CASSIRQVNTEAFF. The CDR3 nucleotides read TGTGCCAGCAGCATACGACAGGTGAACACTGAAGCTTTCTTT.

The gene calls are TRBV19 and TRBJ2-5; 9 nucleotides line up with TRBD2. The length of the CDR3 is 16 residues. Unmatched junction bases numbered 12, after V lost 7 bases and J lost 3 bases. CDR1 and CDR2 (germline): LNHDA, SQIVND (reference sequence). CDR3 bases: TGTGCCAGTACCCCCGCCGGACTAGCGCCCGAAGAGACCCAGTACTTC. Amino acids: CASTPAGLAPEETQYF. Variable domain in full (rest from reference TRBV19 and TRBJ2-5): DGGITQSPKYLFRKEGQNVTLSCEQNLNHDAMYWYRQDPGQGLRLIYYSQIVNDFQKGDIAEGYSVSREKKESFPLTVTSAQKNPTAFYLCASTPAGLAPEETQYFGPGTRLLVL.

J is TRBJ2-2 and V is TRBV6-5; TRBD2 might be the D (7 bases). The ends were cut back, 2 bases at V and 6 bases at J, with 16 bases in the middle. The CDR3 runs to 16 residues. The V gene's germline CDR1 is MNHEY and CDR2 SVGAGI. Here the CDR3 DNA reads TGTGCCAGCAGTTACCCCACATGGGGGGGGCCCGGGGAGCTGTTTTTT. It yields the protein CASSYPTWGGPGELFF.

About this clone: The same CDR3 is also encoded by other DNA sequences in this sample. J is TRBJ1-1 and V is TRBV5-6; tentative D call: TRBD1 (5 bases). With 0 bases removed from V and 1 base from J, the gap between germline ends came to 10 bases. Germline CDR1 reads SGHDT; CDR2 reads YYEEEE. This CDR3 comprises 15 residues. CDR3 bases: TGTGCCAGCAGCTTGGCCCGGCAGGGGAACACTGAAGCTTTCTTT. This gives the protein CASSLARQGNTEAFF.

The CDR3 nucleotides read TGTGCCAGCAGCCCAGATAACTATGGCTACACCTTC. Protein product: CASSPDNYGYTF. The chain has TRBV11-2 and TRBJ1-2; D gene unclear. V shed 5 bases and J shed 1 base, with 5 bases lying between them. The CDR3 has 12 amino acids. The germline V gene has CDR1 SGHAT and CDR2 FQNNGV.

The chain uses TRBV6-5 and TRBJ2-2, with D tentatively TRBD1 (5 bases). This CDR3 region has 13 residues. With 8 bases removed from V and 0 bases from J, the gap between germline ends came to 7 bases. Germline V gives CDR1 MNHEY, CDR2 SVGAGI. This chain's CDR3 is CASRTPNTGELFF. The CDR3 DNA sequence: TGTGCCAGCCGGACACCGAACACCGGGGAGCTGTTTTTT.

V is TRBV27 and J is TRBJ1-1, with 7 bases that match TRBD1. The CDR3 is 14 residues long. Germline V gives CDR1 MNHEY, CDR2 SMNVEV (reference sequence). Germline trimming cut 3 bases from V and 11 bases from J; bases unmatched to any gene: 12. This CDR3 reads CASSLVLGTDNAFF. In DNA, the CDR3 is TGTGCCAGCAGTTTGGTGTTAGGGACAGACAACGCTTTCTTT.

This chain connects TRBV19 to TRBJ2-1; 7 bases agree with TRBD1. The V gene end was trimmed by 4 bases and the J gene end by 4 bases; junction bases not matched to a gene: 7. The CDR3 consists of 15 residues. In germline, CDR1 is LNHDA, CDR2 SQIVND (reference sequence). The CDR3 loop is CASSRDRGNYNEQFF. The CDR3, as DNA: TGTGCCAGTAGTAGGGACAGAGGAAATTACAATGAGCAGTTCTTC.